Presented here are 25 T cell receptor beta chains from one specimen sequenced in a study of blood T cell repertoires in COVID-19. Clones were sequenced by immunoSEQ multiplex PCR, and TCRdb holds only the in-frame ones, with some missing. Of about 200,000 clones listed, about 90% are singletons. The sequenced material came from peripheral blood. These receptors were obtained from an older woman with acute or convalescent COVID-19.

This clone has just one count. The gene calls are TRBV5-4 and TRBJ2-1, with 7 bases lining up with TRBD2. The ends lost 1 base at V and 9 bases at J; junction bases unmatched: 1. CDR1 is SGHNT, CDR2 YYREEE, per germline (reference sequence). The CDR3 consists of 12 residues. In DNA form, the CDR3 reads TGTGCCAGCAGCTTGCCTAGCGGTGAGCAGTTCTTC. The encoded protein is CASSLPSGEQFF. The full variable domain, its missing parts supplied by reference TRBV5-4 and TRBJ2-1, is ETGVTQSPTHLIKTRGQQVTLRCSSQSGHNTVSWYQQALGQGPQFIFQYYREEENGRGNFPPRFSGLQFPNYSSELNVNALELDDSALYLCASSLPSGEQFFGPGTRLTVL.

This clone was detected only a few times. CDR3 bases: TGTGCCACCGGAGCGGGAGGCGTCTCCTACGAGCAGTACTTC. Translation gives CATGAGGVSYEQYF. The V call is TRBV19, the J call TRBJ2-7; 9 positions match TRBD2. The CDR3 loop spans 14 amino acids. V dropped 10 bases and J dropped 0; count of bases not matched to a gene: 7. Germline V CDR1 and CDR2: LNHDA, SQIVND (reference sequence).

V usage is TRBV6-2 or TRBV6-3 and J usage is TRBJ1-5, with TRBD1 as a possible D gene (5 bases). V was pared by 4 bases and J by 6 bases, with 13 bases between. The CDR3 contains 14 residues. Germline V CDR1 and CDR2: MNHEY, SVGEGT. Here the CDR3 reads CASSSPTAAQPQHF. The DNA of the CDR3 is TGTGCCAGCAGTTCCCCGACAGCAGCTCAGCCCCAGCATTTT.

This chain uses TRBV19 with TRBJ2-1, with D tentatively TRBD1 (7 bases). CDR1 is LNHDA and CDR2 is SQIVND in the germline V gene (reference sequence). The CDR3 is made up of 15 amino acids. V was shortened by 5 bases and J by 8 bases, with 19 bases between the two germline ends. As DNA, the CDR3 is TGTGCCAGTAGTGCCCCTCGACAGGGCGGGGATGAGCAGTTCTTC. Protein: CASSAPRQGGDEQFF.

The rearrangement links TRBV6-1 to TRBJ2-6, with D tentatively TRBD1 (6 bases). The CDR3 has 19 residues. V lost 1 base to trimming and J lost 1 base, with 17 bases between them. CDR1 is MNHNS, CDR2 SASEGT, per germline. The CDR3 loop reads CASSEDFWTAYSGANVLTF. The CDR3 region has the DNA TGTGCCAGCAGTGAAGACTTTTGGACAGCTTATTCTGGGGCCAACGTCCTGACTTTC.

The chain has TRBV5-1 and TRBJ1-1; 7 bases are shared with TRBD1. Germline loops: CDR1 SGHRS, CDR2 YFSETQ. The CDR3 runs to 14 residues. V gave up 2 bases and J gave up 1 base; unmatched junction bases: 2. The CDR3 nucleotides read TGCGCCAGCAGCTTTAGGACAGGGAACACTGAAGCTTTCTTT. Its translation: CASSFRTGNTEAFF. Full variable domain (missing parts from reference TRBV5-1 and TRBJ1-1): KAGVTQTPRYLIKTRGQQVTLSCSPISGHRSVSWYQQTPGQGLQFLFEYFSETQRNKGNFPGRFSGRQFSNSRSEMNVSTLELGDSALYLCASSFRTGNTEAFFGQGTRLTVV.

This chain links TRBV6-1 with TRBJ1-5; D call uncertain. Trimming pared 0 bases from V and 4 bases from J, leaving 13 bases between. Germline V gene sequence: CDR1 MNHNS, CDR2 SASEGT. The CDR3 extends over 16 amino acids. The CDR3 sequence: CASSEATASRNQPQHF. DNA for the CDR3: TGTGCCAGCAGTGAAGCCACAGCTAGCCGGAATCAGCCCCAGCATTTT.

As regards this clone: Other DNA sequences in this specimen translate into the identical CDR3. CDR3 amino acids: CASSPDRGTDTQYF. In DNA form, the CDR3 reads TGCGCCAGCAGCCCGGACAGGGGGACAGATACGCAGTATTTT. The chain links TRBV5-1 to TRBJ2-3; 10 bases fit TRBD1. The J segment lost 3 bases and the V segment lost 4 bases, leaving 2 bases of the junction unmatched. The CDR3 is 14 amino acids. CDR1 and CDR2 from the germline V gene are SGHRS and YFSETQ.

V is TRBV2 and J is TRBJ1-4, with 7 bases identical to TRBD1. Germline CDR1 SNHLY, CDR2 FYNNEI. The CDR3 consists of 13 residues. Trimming removed 7 bases from V and 5 bases from J; junction bases left unmatched: 4. The chain's CDR3 is CASTGQANEKLFF. In nucleotides, the CDR3 is TGTGCCAGCACTGGACAGGCGAATGAAAAACTGTTTTTT.

V gene TRBV5-1 combines with J gene TRBJ2-1; D remains unclear. V shed 0 bases and J shed 7 bases, with 17 bases lying between them. The CDR3 is made up of 16 amino acids. CDR1 is SGHRS, CDR2 YFSETQ, per germline. The DNA of the CDR3 is TGCGCCAGCAGCTTGGGTCATGTTGGGCTGTTGAATGAGCAGTTCTTC. It encodes CASSLGHVGLLNEQFF.

The V gene is TRBV11-3, the J gene TRBJ2-1, with 13 bases fitting TRBD2. The CDR3 length is 15 residues. CDR1 is SGHNT, CDR2 YENEEA, per germline. V lost 6 bases and J lost 9; bases outside the gene matches: 8. This CDR3 reads CASSSTSGRASEQFF. The CDR3 region has the DNA TGTGCCAGCAGTTCCACTAGCGGGAGGGCCAGTGAGCAGTTCTTC.

The chain carries TRBV10-1 and TRBJ2-3, with D possibly being TRBD2 (5 bases). Germline CDR1 and CDR2: WNHNN and SYGVQD (reference sequence). With 0 bases removed from V and 3 bases from J, the gap between germline ends came to 10 bases. The CDR3 extends over 15 amino acids. CDR3 loop: CASSESRAPTDTQYF. The CDR3 DNA is TGCGCCAGCAGTGAGTCGAGGGCGCCGACAGATACGCAGTATTTT.

This rearrangement joins TRBV10-3 to TRBJ1-2; D not resolved. Trimming took off 3 bases at V and 2 bases at J, with 4 bases between the two ends. In germline, CDR1 is ENHRY, CDR2 SYGVKD. The CDR3 length is 12 residues. The CDR3 here is CAISDSNYGYTF. Written as DNA, the CDR3 is TGTGCCATCAGTGATTCGAACTATGGCTACACCTTC.

This chain uses TRBV6-5 with TRBJ2-2, with TRBD1 matching over 7 bases. CDR3 size: 14 residues. Per the germline V gene, CDR1 is MNHEY and CDR2 is SVGAGI. V lost 8 bases to trimming and J lost 0 bases; unmatched junction nucleotides: 3. The CDR3 DNA is TGTGCCAGCCCCGGGACAGCGAACACCGGGGAGCTGTTTTTT. Its translation: CASPGTANTGELFF.

V is TRBV21-1 and J is TRBJ2-1; TRBD2, the table's D call, lacks a check against the DNA. TRBV21-1 represents a pseudogene. The CDR3 has 15 amino acids. DNA for the CDR3: TGTGCCAGCAGCAAAGTAGTACTAGCGGGGAGGGAGCAGTTCTTC. This codes for CASSKVVLAGREQFF.

The genes are TRBV5-4 and TRBJ2-3; 9 bases agree with TRBD2. This CDR3 has 15 amino acids. V shed 3 bases and J 4 bases; nucleotides not matched to a gene: 6. Per the germline V gene, CDR1 is SGHNT and CDR2 is YYREEE (reference sequence). CDR3 nucleotides: TGTGCCAGCAGCTGGGCGGGGGGGCAATCAGATACGCAGTATTTT. This encodes CASSWAGGQSDTQYF.

V usage is TRBV5-8 and J usage is TRBJ1-2; 9 bases align to TRBD1. The junction had 8 bases not matched to a gene; V was cut back by 4 bases and J by 7 bases. This CDR3 region has 14 residues. Germline V lookup: CDR1 SGHTS, CDR2 YDEGEE. The CDR3 sequence: CASSAGQGMGGYTF. CDR3 in DNA: TGTGCCAGCAGCGCTGGACAGGGGATGGGTGGCTACACCTTC.

V usage is TRBV18 and J usage is TRBJ2-3; TRBD2 agrees at 9 bases. Germline V gives CDR1 KGHSH, CDR2 LQKENI. The CDR3 length is 16 residues. V was pared by 3 bases and J by 1 base, with 5 bases of the junction left unmatched. CDR3 protein: CASSPLASGGTDTQYF. CDR3 coding DNA: TGTGCCAGCTCACCCCTAGCTAGCGGGGGCACAGATACGCAGTATTTT.

The chain has TRBV5-1 and TRBJ2-3; TRBD1 agrees at 9 bases. There are 14 residues in the CDR3. The germline V gene has CDR1 SGHRS and CDR2 YFSETQ. V lost 5 bases to trimming and J lost 6 bases; unmatched junction nucleotides: 7. CDR3 residues: CASRRTGVLDTQYF. The CDR3 DNA reads TGCGCCAGCAGACGGACAGGGGTTTTGGATACGCAGTATTTT.

V usage is TRBV15 and J usage is TRBJ1-2; D may be TRBD1 (6 bases). Trimming took off 4 bases at V and 3 bases at J, with 15 bases between the two ends. Germline-derived CDR1 and CDR2 are LNHNV and YYDKDF (reference sequence). The length of the CDR3 is 15 residues. The CDR3 DNA follows: TGTGCCACCAGCAATCTAACGGGGGGCGACTATGGCTACACCTTC. This gives the protein CATSNLTGGDYGYTF.

The rearrangement links TRBV15 to TRBJ2-3; 14 bases agree with TRBD2. With V trimmed by 2 bases and J by 5 bases, 6 bases remained unmatched. Looked up from germline, CDR1 is LNHNV and CDR2 is YYDKDF (reference sequence). The CDR3 runs 17 residues. The CDR3: CATSRSTGTSGGDTQYF. CDR3 sequence (DNA): TGTGCCACCAGCAGATCAACCGGGACTAGCGGGGGAGATACGCAGTATTTT. The whole variable domain, remainder taken from reference TRBV15 and TRBJ2-3, is DAMVIQNPRYQVTQFGKPVTLSCSQTLNHNVMYWYQQKSSQAPKLLFHYYDKDFNNEADTPDNFQSRRPNTSFCFLDIRSPGLGDTAMYLCATSRSTGTSGGDTQYFGPGTRLTVL.

The V call is TRBV3-1 (or the pseudogene TRBV3-2), the J call TRBJ1-3; D is unresolved. Germline CDR1 is LGHDT and CDR2 is YNNKEL (reference sequence). CDR3 length: 13 amino acids. V was cut by 6 bases and J by 0 bases, with 6 bases left in between. Written as DNA, the CDR3 is TGTGCCAGCAGTCCCCTCTCTGGAAACACCATATATTTT. Translating gives CASSPLSGNTIYF.

The genes are TRBV28 and TRBJ1-5; tentative D call: TRBD1 (5 bases). This CDR3 contains 16 residues. Trimming cost V 7 bases and J 0 bases, with 16 bases left between them. Germline V gene data show CDR1 as MDHEN and CDR2 as SYDVKM. The CDR3 region is CASTGVGVYSNQPQHF. The CDR3 region has the DNA TGTGCCAGCACGGGGGTAGGGGTATATAGCAATCAGCCCCAGCATTTT.

This clone was observed a few times. V and J are TRBV28 and TRBJ1-1; TRBD1 is a possible D gene (6 bases). The CDR3 runs to 14 residues. Germline V gene data show CDR1 as MDHEN and CDR2 as SYDVKM. V was shortened by 7 bases and J by 4 bases, with 16 bases between the two germline ends. CDR3 sequence reads: CASKREGVSTEAFF. The CDR3 nucleotides are TGTGCCAGCAAGCGGGAGGGGGTGAGCACTGAAGCTTTCTTT.

The sample holds a few counts of this clone. The V call is TRBV18, the J call TRBJ2-5; possibly TRBD1 for D (6 bases). The CDR3 extends over 16 amino acids. CDR1 is KGHSH, CDR2 LQKENI, per germline. The V end lost 1 base, the J end lost 7 bases, and 19 bases lay between the germline ends. The CDR3 coding sequence is TGTGCCAGCTCACCACGGGACACAATGCCCGGTGGGACCCAGTACTTC. The encoded protein is CASSPRDTMPGGTQYF.